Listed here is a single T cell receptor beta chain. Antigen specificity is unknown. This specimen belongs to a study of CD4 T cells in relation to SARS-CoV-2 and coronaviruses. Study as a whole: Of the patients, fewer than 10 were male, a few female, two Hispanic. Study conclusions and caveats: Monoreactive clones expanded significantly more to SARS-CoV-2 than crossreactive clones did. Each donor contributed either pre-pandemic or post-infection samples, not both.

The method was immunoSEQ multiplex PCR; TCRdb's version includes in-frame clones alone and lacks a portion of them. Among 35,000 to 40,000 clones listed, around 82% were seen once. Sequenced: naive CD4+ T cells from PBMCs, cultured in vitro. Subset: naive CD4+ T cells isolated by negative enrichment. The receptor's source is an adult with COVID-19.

The CDR3 DNA is TGTGCCAGCAGCTTTGAGGGACAGGTCTACAATGAGCAGTTCTTC. Translating it yields CASSFEGQVYNEQFF. This chain joins TRBV5-5 and TRBJ2-1; the match to TRBD1 covers 8 bases. V lost 2 bases and J lost 3; bases outside the gene matches: 4. CDR3 length: 15 amino acids. Germline V lookup: CDR1 SGHKS, CDR2 YYEKEE (reference sequence).